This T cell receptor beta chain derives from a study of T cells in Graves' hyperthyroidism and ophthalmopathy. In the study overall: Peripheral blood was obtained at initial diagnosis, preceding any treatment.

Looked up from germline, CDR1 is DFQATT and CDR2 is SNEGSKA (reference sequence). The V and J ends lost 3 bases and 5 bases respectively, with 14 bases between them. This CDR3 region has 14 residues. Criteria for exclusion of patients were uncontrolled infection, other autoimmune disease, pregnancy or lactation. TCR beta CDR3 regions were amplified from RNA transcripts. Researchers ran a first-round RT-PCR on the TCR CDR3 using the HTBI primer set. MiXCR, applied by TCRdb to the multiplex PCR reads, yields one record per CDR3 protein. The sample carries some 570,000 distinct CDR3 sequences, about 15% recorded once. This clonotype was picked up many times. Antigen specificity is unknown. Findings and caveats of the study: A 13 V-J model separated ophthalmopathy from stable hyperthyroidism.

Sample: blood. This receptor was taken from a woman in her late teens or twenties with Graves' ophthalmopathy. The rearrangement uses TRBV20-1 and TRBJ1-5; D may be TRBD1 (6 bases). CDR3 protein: CSASGVGGHQPQHF. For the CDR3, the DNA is TGCAGTGCTAGCGGGGTGGGGGGCCATCAGCCCCAGCATTTT.